This passage covers 13 T cell receptor beta chains from one sample sequenced in a study of human T cells and chemical hapten exposure. TCRdb used MiXCR to reprocess the RACE reads, holding one entry per CDR3 protein. There are some 70,000 distinct CDR3 sequences in the sample; around 9.9% occur only once, and approximately 5% lies in the top ten. Time point: pre-sensitization, week 0. Treatment denoted: therapeutic diphenylcyclopropenone sensitization with weekly scalp DPC. Material: whole blood, obtained in connection with sensitization to the hapten diphenylcyclopropenone (DPC). These receptor sequences come from a woman between 50 and 59 years old with alopecia areata. Some clones in this sample may be carry-over from other donors' samples.

The rearrangement links TRBV6-2 or TRBV6-3 to TRBJ1-2; 7 bases are shared with TRBD1. CDR3 size: 16 residues. V was clipped by 2 bases and J by 1 base; unmatched bases: 7. Germline CDR1 and CDR2: MNHEY and SVGEGT. CDR3 sequence reads: CASSYPGQRVNYGYTF. The CDR3 coding sequence is TGTGCCAGCAGTTACCCGGGACAGCGAGTTAACTATGGCTACACCTTC.

With regard to this clonotype: Being one base from a much bigger clone, this may be a read error. This chain connects TRBV28 to TRBJ2-1; D uncertain. The CDR3 contains 12 residues. The germline CDR1 and CDR2 sequences are MDHEN and SYDVKM. CDR3 region: CASSLSRNELFF. For the CDR3, the DNA is TGTGCCAGCAGTTTAAGCAGAAATGAGCTGTTCTTC.

This clonotype was seen ten or more times. This rearrangement joins TRBV6-1 to TRBJ1-5; 9 bases map to TRBD1. Germline V lookup: CDR1 MNHNS, CDR2 SASEGT. The V and J ends lost 2 bases and 11 bases, in that order; junction bases with no gene match: 4. This CDR3 contains 13 residues. CDR3: CASSESGQGSQHF. The CDR3 region has the DNA TGTGCCAGCAGTGAATCGGGACAGGGATCCCAGCATTTT.

This clonotype was recorded a few times. The chain uses TRBV7-3 and TRBJ1-6; tentatively, D is TRBD1 (5 bases). The CDR3 covers 14 residues. The germline V gene has CDR1 SGHTA and CDR2 FQGTGA. V was pared by 5 bases and J by 7 bases, with 12 bases between. Here the CDR3 reads CASSRTGHNSPLHF. The CDR3 region has the DNA TGTGCCAGCAGCAGAACCGGACACAATTCACCCCTCCACTTT.

This clonotype was picked up many times. The chain is built from TRBV7-2 and TRBJ2-5; perhaps D is TRBD1 or TRBD2 (5 bases each). This CDR3 has 15 amino acids. Deletions cut 1 base from V and 5 bases from J, with 14 bases between. Germline V lookup: CDR1 SGHTA, CDR2 FQGNSA. Here the CDR3 reads CASSLVGGVGETQYF. The CDR3 region has the DNA TGTGCCAGCAGCTTAGTTGGGGGAGTCGGGGAGACCCAGTACTTC.

This clonotype was seen many times. The gene calls are TRBV11-2 and TRBJ1-5; D unresolved. Germline lookup yields CDR1 SGHAT and CDR2 FQNNGV. The CDR3 totals 15 residues. V was pared by 6 bases and J by 4 bases, with 16 bases between. CDR3 nucleotides: TGTGCCAGCAGTCCCAGCAACAGCCAGAATCAGCCCCAGCATTTT. Protein product: CASSPSNSQNQPQHF. The complete variable domain, with remaining parts taken from reference TRBV11-2 and TRBJ1-5, reads EAGVAQSPRYKIIEKRQSVAFWCNPISGHATLYWYQQILGQGPKLLIQFQNNGVVDDSQLPKDRFSAERLKGVDSTLKIQPAKLEDSAVYLCASSPSNSQNQPQHFGDGTRLSIL.

The chain links TRBV15 to TRBJ2-2, with 8 positions matching TRBD2. V trimming: 8 bases; J trimming: 4 bases; junction bases outside the gene matches: 6. Germline V lookup: CDR1 LNHNV, CDR2 YYDKDF (reference sequence). The CDR3 sequence is 14 residues long. CDR3 sequence reads: CATQKSGSTGELFF. CDR3 sequence (DNA): TGTGCCACCCAAAAGAGCGGGAGCACCGGGGAGCTGTTTTTT. The complete variable domain, with remaining parts taken from reference TRBV15 and TRBJ2-2, reads DAMVIQNPRYQVTQFGKPVTLSCSQTLNHNVMYWYQQKSSQAPKLLFHYYDKDFNNEADTPDNFQSRRPNTSFCFLDIRSPGLGDTAMYLCATQKSGSTGELFFGEGSRLTVL.

This clonotype showed up many times. The gene calls are TRBV30 and TRBJ1-5; D gene uncertain. CDR1 is GTSNPN, CDR2 SVGIG, per germline (reference sequence). Trimming removed 0 bases at V and 0 bases at J, with 9 bases between. CDR3 length equals 15 residues. CDR3 sequence (DNA): TGTGCCTGGAGTGTTGATAGAATTAGCAATCAGCCCCAGCATTTT. It specifies CAWSVDRISNQPQHF.

This clonotype was counted at least ten times. The J gene is TRBJ2-5, the V gene TRBV29-1, with no clear D. Trimming left V 2 bases short and J 6 bases short, with 13 bases between. Germline loops: CDR1 SQVTM, CDR2 ANQGSEA. The CDR3 contains 13 residues. The CDR3 bases are TGCAGCGTTGAATGGCAGGCTTTAAAGACCCAGTACTTC. Protein sequence: CSVEWQALKTQYF.

The V call is TRBV20-1, the J call TRBJ2-1; D not resolved. Trimming stripped 7 bases from V and 11 bases from J, with 15 bases between. The CDR3 runs to 11 residues. Germline V CDR1 and CDR2: DFQATT, SNEGSKA (reference sequence). CDR3 loop: CSVGQVQKQFF. CDR3 nucleotide sequence: TGCAGTGTTGGGCAGGTCCAAAAGCAGTTCTTC.

At least ten counts were recorded for this clonotype. This chain joins TRBV27 and TRBJ1-1; TRBD1 agrees at 9 bases. The CDR3 sequence is 14 residues long. CDR1 MNHEY and CDR2 SMNVEV come from the germline V gene (reference sequence). The trim removed 4 bases at V and 8 bases at J, leaving 8 bases unmatched. CDR3: CASSSAGTGWEAFF. Here the CDR3 DNA reads TGTGCCAGCAGTTCAGCCGGGACAGGGTGGGAAGCTTTCTTT.

This clonotype occurred many times. The rearrangement uses TRBV7-2 and TRBJ1-6; no clear D. V was clipped by 4 bases and J by 7 bases, with 5 bases between them. Germline V CDR1 and CDR2: SGHTA, FQGNSA. CDR3 length equals 12 residues. For the CDR3, the DNA is TGTGCCAGCAGCTACCGGAATTCACCCCTCCACTTT. It translates to CASSYRNSPLHF.

V usage is TRBV7-9 and J usage is TRBJ2-1, with TRBD2 matching over 7 bases. The CDR3 extends over 15 amino acids. Germline V gene data show CDR1 as SEHNR and CDR2 as FQNEAQ (reference sequence). J was trimmed by 0 bases and V by 2 bases; bases with no gene match: 1. CDR3 nucleotides: TGTGCCAGCAGCTTATTAGCGGGCTCCTACAATGAGCAGTTCTTC. Protein: CASSLLAGSYNEQFF.